These 20 T cell receptor beta chains share one sample of origin, sequenced in a study of beta chain features in type 1 diabetes. As every portion of the isolated RNA was reverse transcribed, the sequencing read expressed TCRB transcripts. Here immunoSEQ multiplex PCR was the method, and the copy in TCRdb shows in-frame clones only, minus some. The sample yields about 150,000 clones, under 60% seen once. Material for sequencing was Tregs from blood. The source of these receptors is a man between 18 and 35 years old in good health.

The chain uses TRBV5-1 and TRBJ1-5; D uncertain. V was clipped by 1 base and J by 4 bases, with 6 bases between them. Germline V gives CDR1 SGHRS, CDR2 YFSETQ. The CDR3 runs 13 residues. This chain's CDR3 is CASSLHGNQPQHF. The CDR3 coding sequence is TGCGCCAGCAGCTTGCACGGGAATCAGCCCCAGCATTTT.

The V call is TRBV4-3, the J call TRBJ2-2, with 9 bases identical to TRBD2. With 1 base clipped from V and 4 bases from J, the junction kept 1 base outside the gene matches. Germline CDR1 reads LGHNA; CDR2 reads YSLEER. The CDR3 has 15 amino acids. CDR3 in amino acids: CASSQVAGVTGELFF. In nucleotides, the CDR3 is TGCGCCAGCAGCCAAGTAGCGGGAGTCACCGGGGAGCTGTTTTTT.

The chain links TRBV6-5 to TRBJ2-2; D is perhaps TRBD2 (5 bases). The V and J ends lost 11 bases and 3 bases respectively, with 16 bases between them. Germline lookup yields CDR1 MNHEY and CDR2 SVGAGI. The CDR3 is made up of 14 amino acids. CDR3 protein: CAHRDSLDTGELFF. Written as DNA, the CDR3 is TGTGCCCACCGGGATAGCCTAGACACCGGGGAGCTGTTTTTT.

The chain joins TRBV27 to TRBJ1-1; perhaps TRBD1 as D (6 bases). The V and J ends lost 4 bases and 8 bases respectively, with 14 bases between them. CDR3 length: 13 amino acids. Germline values: CDR1 MNHEY, CDR2 SMNVEV (reference sequence). CDR3 nucleotides: TGTGCCAGCAGTTCCCCTCTAGGGGGAGAAGCTTTCTTT. This sequence encodes CASSSPLGGEAFF.

The gene calls are TRBV6-4 and TRBJ1-5, with D unclear. The V end lost 6 bases, the J end lost 4 bases, and 13 bases lay between the germline ends. The CDR3 contains 14 residues. The V gene's germline CDR1 is MRHNA and CDR2 SNTAGT. The CDR3 DNA reads TGTGCCAGCAGCAAAATACAGATTAATCAGCCCCAGCATTTT. It translates to CASSKIQINQPQHF.

This clone was picked up a small number of times. The chain joins TRBV5-1 to TRBJ2-7; tentative D call: TRBD2 (6 bases). CDR3 length: 17 amino acids. V shed 4 bases and J shed 5 bases, with 25 bases lying between them. The germline V gene encodes CDR1 SGHRS and CDR2 YFSETQ. The CDR3, as DNA: TGCGCCAGCAGCCCAGATCCACCGGGACTTGGTGTAGACGAGCAGTACTTC. This sequence encodes CASSPDPPGLGVDEQYF.

In regard to this clone: One junction end does not reproduce the germline sequence, and a read error may be involved. This rearrangement joins TRBV25-1 to TRBJ2-2; D is perhaps TRBD2 (6 bases). The CDR3 extends over 15 amino acids. The V gene's germline CDR1 is MGHDK and CDR2 SYGVNS. DNA for the CDR3: TGTGCCAGCAGTGAAAGGGGAGCGGGCACCGGGGAGCTGTCTTTT. Its protein product is CASSERGAGTGELSF.

The chain links TRBV7-9 to TRBJ1-1; 9 nucleotides line up with TRBD1. From germline, CDR1 is SEHNR and CDR2 FQNEAQ (reference sequence). The CDR3 is 14 residues long. V shed 4 bases and J 5 bases; nucleotides not matched to a gene: 5. CDR3 residues: CASSSETGGTEAFF. CDR3 DNA: TGTGCCAGCAGCTCAGAGACAGGGGGTACTGAAGCTTTCTTT.

In its sample, this clone was seen a few times. The chain employs TRBV19 and TRBJ1-5, with D uncertain. CDR1 is LNHDA, CDR2 SQIVND, per germline (reference sequence). The CDR3 consists of 15 residues. Between the trimmed V and J ends, which lost 0 bases and 6 bases, there was a span of 12 bases. CDR3 nucleotide sequence: TGTGCCAGTAGTATAGATCTGTCGGGGATTCAGCCCCAGCATTTT. This gives the protein CASSIDLSGIQPQHF.

The chain couples TRBV7-7 to TRBJ2-2; TRBD2 matches 12 bases. CDR3 length equals 19 residues. CDR1 and CDR2 from the germline V gene are SSHAT and FNYEAQ (reference sequence). J lost 5 bases, V lost 1 base, and 11 bases had no gene match. CDR3 DNA: TGTGCCAGCAGCTTAGATCTTGCAAGGACTAGCGGGAATACCGGGGAGCTGTTTTTT. It specifies CASSLDLARTSGNTGELFF.

The chain recombines TRBV11-2 with TRBJ2-3; TRBD1 matches at 11 bases. The CDR3 spans 16 residues. The junction had 7 bases not matched to a gene; V was cut back by 3 bases and J by 5 bases. Germline lookup yields CDR1 SGHAT and CDR2 FQNNGV. CDR3 DNA sequence: TGTGCCAGCAGCTTCCACCCCGGGACAGGGGGAGATACGCAGTATTTT. It translates to CASSFHPGTGGDTQYF.

The genes are TRBV9 and TRBJ2-3; 10 positions agree with TRBD2. CDR1 and CDR2 from the germline V gene are SGDLS and YYNGEE. V lost 0 bases, J lost 6 bases, and 16 bases stayed unmatched. CDR3 length equals 19 residues. The CDR3: CASSVGTFFGAGGPDTQYF. In DNA form, the CDR3 reads TGTGCCAGCAGCGTAGGAACCTTTTTTGGAGCGGGGGGGCCCGATACGCAGTATTTT.

This clone showed up just a few times. This chain connects TRBV25-1 to TRBJ1-1; 9 bases are shared with TRBD1. The CDR3 runs to 14 residues. The V gene end was trimmed by 7 bases and the J gene end by 1 base; junction bases not matched to a gene: 4. Per the germline V gene, CDR1 is MGHDK and CDR2 is SYGVNS. In DNA form, the CDR3 reads TGTGCCAGCACCCGGACAGGGGAGAACACTGAAGCTTTCTTT. This encodes CASTRTGENTEAFF.

The CDR3 DNA sequence: TGCGCCAGCACCCCCCACCACCCCGGGGTAGCGGGGCTATACAATGAGCAGTTCTTC. Residues: CASTPHHPGVAGLYNEQFF. The chain uses TRBV4-1 and TRBJ2-1, with TRBD2 matching over 8 bases. CDR1 is MGHRA and CDR2 is YSYEKL in the germline V gene. The CDR3 totals 19 residues. The J segment lost 4 bases and the V segment lost 7 bases, leaving 21 bases of the junction unmatched.

This clone was seen a few times. CDR3 DNA: TGCAGCGTTATAGACACTGAAGCTTTCTTT. Protein product: CSVIDTEAFF. The rearrangement links TRBV29-1 to TRBJ1-1; D unclear. With 5 bases removed from V and 3 bases from J, the gap between germline ends came to 4 bases. The CDR3 extends over 10 amino acids. Germline CDR1 reads SQVTM; CDR2 reads ANQGSEA.

The gene calls are TRBV25-1 and TRBJ1-2, with D possibly being TRBD1 (5 bases). V was cut by 0 bases and J by 4 bases, with 12 bases left in between. Germline CDR1 MGHDK, CDR2 SYGVNS. This CDR3 contains 15 residues. CDR3 sequence: CASSEYGLTGYGYTF. The CDR3 nucleotides are TGTGCCAGCAGTGAATATGGCCTTACAGGCTATGGCTACACCTTC.

The chain uses TRBV10-3 and TRBJ2-3, with 7 bases fitting TRBD2. The CDR3 totals 15 residues. CDR1 and CDR2 from the germline V gene are ENHRY and SYGVKD. V trimming: 4 bases; J trimming: 1 base; junction bases outside the gene matches: 5. CDR3 sequence: CAISAGGSGTDTQYF. In DNA, the CDR3 is TGTGCCATCAGTGCCGGCGGGAGCGGCACAGATACGCAGTATTTT.

The chain carries TRBV6-5 and TRBJ2-7; possibly TRBD1 for D (6 bases). The V and J ends lost 6 bases and 6 bases respectively, with 21 bases between them. The CDR3 consists of 15 residues. The germline CDR1 and CDR2 sequences are MNHEY and SVGAGI. CDR3 DNA: TGTGCCAGCAGCCCATCCCTGACAGGTACCACCGAGCAGTACTTC. As protein: CASSPSLTGTTEQYF.

This clone occurred a few times. The chain uses TRBV20-1 and TRBJ2-7; D is ambiguous. There are 11 residues in the CDR3. Germline V gives CDR1 DFQATT, CDR2 SNEGSKA (reference sequence). The V end was cut by 5 bases, the J end by 6 bases, with 11 bases between. CDR3 residues: CSAATHSEQYF. DNA of the CDR3: TGCAGTGCTGCCACGCATAGCGAGCAGTACTTC.

A few counts support this clone. The chain uses TRBV6-5 and TRBJ1-2, with a weak D call TRBD1 (5 bases). This CDR3 spans 13 amino acids. Germline-derived CDR1 and CDR2 are MNHEY and SVGAGI. Between the trimmed V and J ends, which lost 6 bases and 4 bases, there was a span of 12 bases. The CDR3, as DNA: TGTGCCAGCAGGACGGGGGACGGCTATGGCTACACCTTC. Its translation is CASRTGDGYGYTF.